This entry is about one TCR beta chain. Its antigen is undetermined. One end of the junction is discordant with germline, which a read error may explain. Germline CDR1 reads MDHEN; CDR2 reads SYDVKM. The length of the CDR3 is 16 residues. TCR beta cDNA libraries included unique molecular identifiers. Input amounts of roughly 0.85 to 10 million T cells were used. These gave around 500,000 cDNA molecules, so each molecule approximated one T cell. MiXCR, run by TCRdb on the PCR reads, gives a single entry per CDR3 protein. This sample carries under 200,000 distinct CDR3 sequences, approximately 30% of them seen once, and the ten largest clones take more than 3%. These data belong to a study of post-analysis software for immune sequencing data. Study background: There were relapsing-remitting, secondary progressive and progressive-relapsing multiple sclerosis among the disease courses included.

Overall study findings and caveats: Five or six TRBV segments, TRBV5-6, TRBV5-1 and TRBV20-1 among them, were found more frequent in patients than controls. The F measure placed samples prepared in the same batch into strongly shared clusters. Normalized Chao1 diversity in multiple sclerosis patients fell significantly below that of controls.

Material for sequencing was blood. The chain uses TRBV28 and TRBJ2-7, with TRBD1 matching over 8 bases. The TCR was taken from a girl between 2 and 17 years old with multiple sclerosis. CDR3 nucleotides: TGTGCCAGCAGTATCACCGGGACAGGTGTCGCCTACGGGCAGTACTTC. Translating it yields CASSITGTGVAYGQYF.